The T cell receptor (beta chain) under discussion was sequenced for a study of vaccination effects on CD4 cells after COVID-19. In its sample, this clone was seen once. What it binds is not known. Antigen-specific CD4+ T cells were expanded (with viral peptide pools) by the ViraFEST assay ahead of sequencing. Following a roughly 11-day culture, CD4+ T cells were purified. As their vaccination, participants received two doses of either BNT162b2 or mRNA-1273. Clones were read by immunoSEQ multiplex PCR, and TCRdb kept only the in-frame ones, dropping some. Of 25,000 to 35,000 clones in the sample, 74% were seen once. Study-wide results and caveats: Only a few convalescent patients and no early post-infection timepoints featured in the study.

This specimen was CD4+ T cells from PBMCs cultured with HCoV-OC43 spike peptides, taken after COVID-19 vaccination. Subset denoted: HCoV-OC43 spike overlapping peptide pool stimulation. This receptor was identified in a human donor who received a COVID-19 vaccine.

As DNA, the CDR3 is TGTGCCTTTTCCCCGACCCGGAACCTGGGCCTAGCAGCTTTCTTT. It translates to CAFSPTRNLGLAAFF. V and J are TRBV30 and TRBJ1-1; D unclear. V gave up 7 bases and J gave up 10 bases, with 28 bases separating them. The CDR3 covers 15 residues. The germline CDR1 and CDR2 sequences are GTSNPN and SVGIG (reference sequence).